The source of this T cell receptor beta chain is a study of T cell responses to AZD1222 COVID-19 vaccine. The ends were cut back, 0 bases at V and 2 bases at J, with 6 bases in the middle. The CDR3 is 14 amino acids. The germline V gene has CDR1 MGHRA and CDR2 YSYEKL. Sequenced by immunoSEQ multiplex PCR; TCRdb stores in-frame clones only, minus some. Of roughly 97,000 clones listed, 93% were seen once; the top ten hold 5%. This sequence originates from an adult in good health. The genes are TRBV4-1 and TRBJ2-3; the D is unclear. This sample comprised peripheral blood, obtained on day 0 of AZD1222 vaccination. DNA of the CDR3: TGCGCCAGCAGCCAAGATCGAAACACAGATACGCAGTATTTT. Translated, it gives CASSQDRNTDTQYF.